Listed below are T cell receptor beta chains from one sample, sequenced in a study of cytomegalovirus exposure and HLA in healthy donors. Sequencing was performed with immunoSEQ multiplex PCR; in TCRdb, only in-frame clones are kept and a portion is missing. Of about 160,000 clones in the sample, less than 80% were seen once. Material for sequencing was PBMCs. Receptors originate from a man aged 35-49 years in good health and CMV-seronegative. The CDR3 runs from the conserved cysteine through the conserved F or W. The D gene is left open where the match is weak. The listing skips clone size in some rows; elsewhere it reads once, few, many or a size class.

D: -; V: TRBV6-5; size: once; J: TRBJ1-6; CDR3: CASRGHASNSPLHF; DNA: TGTGCCAGCAGAGGACACGCCTCTAATTCACCCCTCCACTTT
D: -; V: TRBV6-5; size: -; J: TRBJ2-2; CDR3: CASSKEQHYTGELFF; DNA: TGTGCCAGCAGTAAAGAACAGCACTACACCGGGGAGCTGTTTTTT
D: -; V: TRBV6-1; size: -; J: TRBJ1-4; CDR3: CASSEGQGNEKLFF; DNA: TGTGCCAGCAGTGAGGGCCAGGGTAATGAAAAACTGTTTTTT
D: TRBD1; V: TRBV2; size: -; J: TRBJ1-5; CDR3: CASRLSGGNQPQHF; DNA: TGTGCCAGCCGTTTGTCAGGGGGTAATCAGCCCCAGCATTTT
D: TRBD1; V: TRBV5-4; size: -; J: TRBJ1-4; CDR3: CASSRGTATNEKLFF; DNA: TGTGCCAGCAGCCGCGGGACAGCAACTAATGAAAAACTGTTTTTT
D: -; V: TRBV4-1; size: few; J: TRBJ2-5; CDR3: CASSQDVTGQETQYF; DNA: TGCGCCAGCAGCCAAGATGTCACGGGTCAAGAGACCCAGTACTTC
D: -; V: TRBV7-8; size: -; J: TRBJ2-3; CDR3: CASSPRLVPTDTQYF; DNA: TGTGCCAGCAGCCCCCGACTAGTCCCCACAGATACGCAGTATTTT
D: TRBD1; V: TRBV2; size: -; J: TRBJ2-1; CDR3: CASSTYRGYEQFF; DNA: TGTGCCAGCAGCACTTACAGGGGGTATGAGCAGTTCTTC
D: -; V: TRBV19; size: once; J: TRBJ1-2; CDR3: CASSLRAGIGYTF; DNA: TGTGCCAGTAGTCTACGGGCGGGTATCGGCTACACCTTC
D: TRBD2; V: TRBV19; size: -; J: TRBJ2-1; CDR3: CASSPGLAGVHNEQFF; DNA: TGTGCCAGTAGCCCCGGACTAGCGGGGGTTCACAATGAGCAGTTCTTC
D: -; V: TRBV6-5; size: -; J: TRBJ1-1; CDR3: CASSYEGGIYAEAFF; DNA: TGTGCCAGCAGTTACGAGGGAGGCATATACGCTGAAGCTTTCTTT
D: -; V: TRBV5-1; size: -; J: TRBJ1-5; CDR3: CASSFFGGDQPQHF; DNA: TGCGCCAGCAGCTTCTTCGGGGGGGATCAGCCCCAGCATTTT
D: TRBD1; V: TRBV10-1; size: -; J: TRBJ1-1; CDR3: CASSKVSQGQGFPNTEAFF; DNA: TGCGCCAGCAGTAAGGTCAGCCAGGGACAGGGATTTCCGAACACTGAAGCTTTCTTT
D: TRBD2; V: TRBV30; size: -; J: TRBJ2-3; CDR3: CAWSLGNGGASDTQYF; DNA: TGTGCCTGGTCTCTGGGTAACGGGGGGGCTAGTGATACGCAGTATTTT
D: TRBD1; V: TRBV6-5; size: once; J: TRBJ1-2; CDR3: CASRPADRDYGYTF; DNA: TGTGCCAGCAGACCCGCAGACAGGGACTATGGCTACACCTTC
D: -; V: TRBV10-3; size: once; J: TRBJ1-6; CDR3: CAISEVRGGNSPLHF; DNA: TGTGCCATCAGTGAGGTGAGGGGAGGGAATTCACCCCTCCACTTT
D: -; V: TRBV4-1; size: -; J: TRBJ1-1; CDR3: CASSQDPGGLNAFF; DNA: TGCGCCAGCAGCCAAGATCCGGGGGGTTTGAATGCTTTCTTT
D: -; V: TRBV6-1; size: few; J: TRBJ1-6; CDR3: CASSEGAAYSPLHF; DNA: TGTGCCAGCAGTGAAGGGGCAGCCTATTCACCCCTCCACTTT